This T cell receptor beta chain was recovered during a study of T cells in Graves' hyperthyroidism and ophthalmopathy. In the study overall: At initial diagnosis, before any treatment had begun, peripheral blood was obtained.

Overall study results and limits: Ophthalmopathy cases were set apart from stable hyperthyroidism by a 13 V-J model.

Germline V CDR1 and CDR2: PRHDT, FYEKMQ (reference sequence). Trimming stripped 0 bases from V and 4 bases from J, with 10 bases between. The CDR3 extends over 15 amino acids. TCR beta CDR3 regions were amplified from RNA. A first-round RT-PCR of the TCR CDR3 used the HTBI primer set. TCRdb independently ran MiXCR on the multiplex PCR reads; one entry per CDR3 protein. There are roughly 360,000 distinct CDR3 sequences in the sample; roughly 14% occur only once, and about 20% lies in the top ten. Points on this clonotype: Antigen specificity is unknown.

The rearrangement links TRBV13 to TRBJ2-1; D is unresolved. Sequences were obtained from blood. The source of this sequence is a man under 40 with Graves' hyperthyroidism that later progressed to Graves' ophthalmopathy. The DNA for the CDR3 is TGTGCCAGCAGCTTAGGGCACACTACTTACAATGAGCAGTTCTTC. Its translation is CASSLGHTTYNEQFF.